The 17 T cell receptor beta chains in this list originate from one sample, sequenced in a study of Graves' ophthalmopathy and Graves' hyperthyroidism. Transcripts of RNA were the source for amplifying TCR beta CDR3 regions. Investigators did first-round RT-PCR with HTBI primers, then second-round multiplex PCR. TCRdb re-derived calls from the multiplex PCR reads in MiXCR, one entry per CDR3 protein. The sample lists more than 550,000 distinct CDR3 sequences; 35% to 45% were seen once. Sequenced input: peripheral blood. Receptors were obtained from an adult man with Graves' ophthalmopathy.

At least ten counts were recorded for this clonotype. The genes are TRBV7-9 and TRBJ1-2, with 9 bases lining up with TRBD1. The V gene end was trimmed by 4 bases and the J gene end by 4 bases; junction bases not matched to a gene: 4. Germline assignment: CDR1 SEHNR and CDR2 FQNEAQ (reference sequence). CDR3 size: 14 residues. CDR3 sequence (DNA): TGTGCCAGCAGCTCCGGGGACAGGGTCTATGGCTACACCTTC. Amino acid sequence: CASSSGDRVYGYTF.

This clonotype was picked up many times. The chain recombines TRBV4-3 with TRBJ2-7; tentatively, D is TRBD1 or TRBD2 (6 bases each). Germline V gene sequence: CDR1 LGHNA, CDR2 YSLEER. Trimming removed 3 bases from V and 0 bases from J, with 12 bases in between. The CDR3 runs to 15 residues. CDR3 protein: CASSQGAGPSYEQYF. CDR3 nucleotides: TGCGCCAGCAGCCAGGGGGCGGGGCCCTCCTACGAGCAGTACTTC.

Concerning this clonotype: This may be a read error: a much more frequent sequence differs by one nucleotide. The rearrangement joins TRBV5-1 to TRBJ1-2; D is unresolved. Germline V lookup: CDR1 SGHRS, CDR2 YFSETQ. The V and J ends lost 3 bases and 2 bases respectively, with 11 bases between them. CDR3 length: 14 amino acids. The CDR3 nucleotides are TGCGCCAGCAGCTGTGGCAGGTTAAACTATGGCTACACCTTC. It yields the protein CASSCGRLNYGYTF.

This clonotype was seen at least ten times. The chain couples TRBV11-2 to TRBJ1-1, with D perhaps matching TRBD1 (6 bases). CDR1 SGHAT and CDR2 FQNNGV come from the germline V gene. The CDR3 has 15 residues. V was clipped by 3 bases and J by 1 base, with 12 bases between them. The chain's CDR3 is CASSFTTGQNTEAFF. Written as DNA, the CDR3 is TGTGCCAGCAGCTTCACGACAGGCCAGAACACTGAAGCTTTCTTT.

The chain carries TRBV19 and TRBJ1-4; 7 nucleotides line up with TRBD1. Germline CDR1 is LNHDA and CDR2 is SQIVND (reference sequence). Trimming cost V 3 bases and J 3 bases; bases outside gene matches: 1. The CDR3 runs 14 residues. The CDR3 region has the DNA TGTGCCAGTAGTATGGGGACAGCTAATGAAAAACTGTTTTTT. Protein sequence: CASSMGTANEKLFF.

This chain uses TRBV27 with TRBJ2-5, with unresolved D. Germline V gene sequence: CDR1 MNHEY, CDR2 SMNVEV (reference sequence). Trimming left V 5 bases short and J 2 bases short, with 12 bases between. This CDR3 is 14 amino acids long. This CDR3 is CASSEEDSQETQYF. The CDR3 region has the DNA TGTGCCAGCAGTGAAGAAGACTCGCAAGAGACCCAGTACTTC.

This rearrangement joins TRBV7-2 to TRBJ2-5; perhaps TRBD2 as D (9 bases). CDR1 is SGHTA, CDR2 FQGNSA, per germline. Deletions cut 1 base from V and 5 bases from J, with 20 bases between. This CDR3 has 17 residues. CDR3 in DNA: TGTGCCAGCAGCTTAGTCCTAGCGGGGACAGGAGGGGAGACCCAGTACTTC. This codes for CASSLVLAGTGGETQYF.

This clonotype was detected once. One end of the junction is discordant with germline, which a read error may explain. The chain joins TRBV2 to TRBJ1-1, with 8 positions matching TRBD1. Germline CDR1 reads SNHLY; CDR2 reads FYNNEI. This CDR3 spans 14 amino acids. CDR3 in amino acids: CASTTDRANAEAFF. CDR3 coding DNA: TGTGCCAGCACCACGGACAGGGCGAACGCTGAAGCTTTCTTT.

This clonotype was counted ten times or more. The gene calls are TRBV12-3 or TRBV12-4 and TRBJ1-4, with unresolved D. Trimming removed 1 base at V and 6 bases at J, with 9 bases between. The CDR3 is 14 amino acids. The CDR3 spells CASSLGDTYEKLFF. The CDR3 DNA sequence: TGTGCCAGCAGTTTAGGGGATACGTATGAAAAACTGTTTTTT.

This clonotype has a handful of counts. The rearrangement uses TRBV7-9 and TRBJ1-4; TRBD1 matches 8 bases. The CDR3 has 18 residues. V shed 1 base, J shed 0 bases, and the junction held 7 bases outside the gene matches. Germline V gives CDR1 SEHNR, CDR2 FQNEAQ (reference sequence). The CDR3 DNA follows: TGTGCCAGCAGCTTAGGTTGGACAGGGAGTGCAACTAATGAAAAACTGTTTTTT. It encodes CASSLGWTGSATNEKLFF.

This clonotype was picked up many times. The V and J genes are TRBV5-1 and TRBJ1-2; D is undetermined. With 4 bases removed from V and 3 bases from J, the gap between germline ends came to 16 bases. The V gene's germline CDR1 is SGHRS and CDR2 YFSETQ. This CDR3 has 15 amino acids. This CDR3 reads CASSTGGGSDYGYTF. The CDR3 coding sequence is TGCGCCAGCAGCACCGGTGGTGGGAGTGACTATGGCTACACCTTC.

The table lists this clonotype with a few counts. V is TRBV9 and J is TRBJ2-2; 9 nucleotides agree with TRBD2. V gave up 3 bases and J gave up 4 bases; unmatched junction bases: 7. CDR1 and CDR2 (germline): SGDLS, YYNGEE. The CDR3 is 16 residues long. DNA for the CDR3: TGTGCCAGCAGCGCCGGCGGGGGGGCCGTCACCGGGGAGCTGTTTTTT. Protein product: CASSAGGGAVTGELFF. Complete variable domain (other parts from reference TRBV9 and TRBJ2-2): DSGVTQTPKHLITATGQRVTLRCSPRSGDLSVYWYQQSLDQGLQFLIQYYNGEERAKGNILERFSAQQFPDLHSELNLSSLELGDSALYFCASSAGGGAVTGELFFGEGSRLTVL.

This rearrangement joins TRBV29-1 to TRBJ2-5; 9 bases map to TRBD1. The CDR3 extends over 15 amino acids. V lost 5 bases to trimming and J lost 1 base; unmatched junction nucleotides: 8. CDR1 and CDR2 from the germline V gene are SQVTM and ANQGSEA. CDR3 protein: CSVPWDRDSQETQYF. The CDR3 nucleotides read TGCAGCGTTCCGTGGGACAGGGACAGCCAAGAGACCCAGTACTTC.

In this sample, this clonotype turned up a few times. This rearrangement joins TRBV30 to TRBJ1-5; D uncertain. Germline lookup yields CDR1 GTSNPN and CDR2 SVGIG (reference sequence). The length of the CDR3 is 12 residues. Trimming removed 2 bases from V and 7 bases from J, with 9 bases in between. The CDR3 nucleotides read TGTGCCTGGAGTTTAGGGAACCAGCCCCAGCATTTT. The encoded protein is CAWSLGNQPQHF.

This clonotype was seen ten or more times. The rearrangement uses TRBV20-1 and TRBJ1-5; D call uncertain. CDR1 is DFQATT and CDR2 is SNEGSKA in the germline V gene (reference sequence). This CDR3 region has 14 residues. Deletions cut 5 bases from V and 0 bases from J, with 11 bases between. The CDR3 sequence is CSAAQDNSNQPQHF. The CDR3 region has the DNA TGCAGTGCTGCCCAGGATAATAGCAATCAGCCCCAGCATTTT.

The V call is TRBV7-2, the J call TRBJ2-7; TRBD2 aligns across 11 bases. V lost 5 bases and J lost 7; bases outside the gene matches: 7. The CDR3 length is 14 residues. The germline V gene has CDR1 SGHTA and CDR2 FQGNSA. The chain's CDR3 is CASSVGTSGGEQYF. CDR3 in DNA: TGTGCCAGCAGCGTCGGGACTAGCGGCGGAGAGCAGTACTTC.

Here the CDR3 reads CASSSTTTAGEEQYF. The CDR3 nucleotides are TGTGCCAGCAGCTCCACGACGACGGCGGGGGAAGAGCAGTACTTC. The rearrangement links TRBV7-9 to TRBJ2-7; 7 positions match TRBD2. V lost 4 bases to trimming and J lost 7 bases; unmatched junction nucleotides: 13. The CDR3 is 15 residues long. Looked up from germline, CDR1 is SEHNR and CDR2 is FQNEAQ (reference sequence).